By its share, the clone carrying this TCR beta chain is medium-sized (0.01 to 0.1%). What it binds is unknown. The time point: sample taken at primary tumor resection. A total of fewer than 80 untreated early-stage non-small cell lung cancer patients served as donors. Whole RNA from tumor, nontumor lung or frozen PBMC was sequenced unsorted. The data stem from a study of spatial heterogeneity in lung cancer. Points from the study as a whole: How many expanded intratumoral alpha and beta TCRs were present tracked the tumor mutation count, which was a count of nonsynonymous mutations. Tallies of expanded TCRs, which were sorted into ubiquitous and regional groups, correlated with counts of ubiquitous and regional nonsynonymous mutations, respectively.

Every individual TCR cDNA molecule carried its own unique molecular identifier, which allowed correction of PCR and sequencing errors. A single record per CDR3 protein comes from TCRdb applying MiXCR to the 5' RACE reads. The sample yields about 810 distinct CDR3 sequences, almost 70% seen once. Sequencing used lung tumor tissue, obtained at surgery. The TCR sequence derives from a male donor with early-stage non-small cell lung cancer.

The CDR3 bases are TGTGCCAGCAGCCAATTCCAAGGAGCCTACGAGCAGTACTTC. Residues: CASSQFQGAYEQYF. The genes are TRBV3-1 and TRBJ2-7; D is unclear. V dropped 2 bases and J dropped 2 bases, with 10 bases sitting between them. The CDR3 is 14 residues long. Per the germline V gene, CDR1 is LGHDT and CDR2 is YNNKEL (reference sequence).